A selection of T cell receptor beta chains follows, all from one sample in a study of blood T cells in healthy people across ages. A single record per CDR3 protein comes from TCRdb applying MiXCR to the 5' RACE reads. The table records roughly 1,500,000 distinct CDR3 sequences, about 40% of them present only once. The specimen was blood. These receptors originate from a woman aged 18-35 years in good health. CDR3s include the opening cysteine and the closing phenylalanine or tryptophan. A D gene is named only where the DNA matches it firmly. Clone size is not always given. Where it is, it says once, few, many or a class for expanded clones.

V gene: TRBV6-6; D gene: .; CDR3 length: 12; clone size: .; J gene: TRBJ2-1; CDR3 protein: CASSFPLAERYF; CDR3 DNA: TGTGCCAGCAGTTTTCCCTTGGCGGAGCGGTACTTC
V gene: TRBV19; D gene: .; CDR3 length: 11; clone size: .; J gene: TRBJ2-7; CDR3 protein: CASSIESEQYF; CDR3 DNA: TGTGCCAGTAGTATTGAGAGCGAGCAGTACTTC
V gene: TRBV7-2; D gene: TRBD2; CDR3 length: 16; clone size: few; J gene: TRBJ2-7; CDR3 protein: CASSFALAGAYNEQYF; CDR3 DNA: TGTGCCAGCAGCTTCGCGCTAGCGGGGGCCTACAATGAGCAGTACTTC
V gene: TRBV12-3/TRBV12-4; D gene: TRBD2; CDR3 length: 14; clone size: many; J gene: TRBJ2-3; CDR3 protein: CASSFLAGTDTQYF; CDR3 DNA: TGTGCCAGCAGTTTCCTAGCGGGAACAGATACGCAGTATTTT
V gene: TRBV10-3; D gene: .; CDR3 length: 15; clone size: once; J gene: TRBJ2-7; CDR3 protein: CAISVTPLSYNEQYF; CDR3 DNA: TGTGCCATCAGTGTAACTCCACTCTCCTACAATGAGCAGTACTTC
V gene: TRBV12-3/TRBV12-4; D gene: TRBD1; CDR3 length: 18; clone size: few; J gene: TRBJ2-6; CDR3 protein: CASTAGTGVVAGANVLTF; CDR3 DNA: TGTGCCAGCACGGCCGGGACAGGGGTAGTGGCTGGGGCCAACGTCCTGACTTTC
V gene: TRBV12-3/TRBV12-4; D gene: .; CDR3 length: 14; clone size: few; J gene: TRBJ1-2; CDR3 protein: CASSLDSPFYGYTF; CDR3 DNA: TGTGCCAGCAGTTTAGACAGCCCTTTCTATGGCTACACCTTC
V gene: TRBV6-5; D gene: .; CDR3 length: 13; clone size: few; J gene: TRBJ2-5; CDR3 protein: CASSDLRGETQYF; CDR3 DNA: TGTGCCAGCAGTGATCTCCGGGGCGAGACCCAGTACTTC
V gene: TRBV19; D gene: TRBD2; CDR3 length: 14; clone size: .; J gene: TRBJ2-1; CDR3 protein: CASSITSGRNEQFF; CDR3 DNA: TGTGCCAGTAGTATTACTAGCGGGAGGAATGAGCAGTTCTTC
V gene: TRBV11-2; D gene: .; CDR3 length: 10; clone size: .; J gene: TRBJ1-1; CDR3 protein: CASSFGSAFF; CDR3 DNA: TGTGCCAGCAGCTTCGGGTCAGCTTTCTTT
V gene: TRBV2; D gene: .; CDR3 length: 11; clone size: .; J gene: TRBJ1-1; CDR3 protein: CASADTTEAFF; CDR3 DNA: TGTGCCAGCGCTGACACCACTGAAGCTTTCTTT
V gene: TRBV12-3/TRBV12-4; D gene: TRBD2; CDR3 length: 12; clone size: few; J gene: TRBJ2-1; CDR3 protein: CASRPLAGEQFF; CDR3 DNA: TGTGCCAGCAGACCTCTAGCGGGGGAGCAGTTCTTC
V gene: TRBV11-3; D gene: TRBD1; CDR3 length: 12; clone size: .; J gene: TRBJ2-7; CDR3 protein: CASSYNRGEQYF; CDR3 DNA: TGTGCCAGCAGCTACAACAGGGGCGAGCAGTACTTC
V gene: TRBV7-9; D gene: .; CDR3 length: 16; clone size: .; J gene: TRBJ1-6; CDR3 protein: CASSLAGASDNSPLHF; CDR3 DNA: TGTGCCAGCAGCTTAGCGGGGGCCAGTGATAATTCACCCCTCCACTTT
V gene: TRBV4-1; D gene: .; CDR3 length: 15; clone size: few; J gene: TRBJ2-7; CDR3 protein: CASSQETAFAYEQYF; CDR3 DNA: TGCGCCAGCAGCCAAGAGACGGCCTTCGCCTACGAGCAGTACTTC
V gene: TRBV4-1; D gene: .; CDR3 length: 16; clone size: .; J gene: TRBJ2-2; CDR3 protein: CASSQDPGGPGGELFF; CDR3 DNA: TGCGCCAGCAGCCAAGATCCGGGCGGGCCCGGCGGGGAGCTGTTTTTT
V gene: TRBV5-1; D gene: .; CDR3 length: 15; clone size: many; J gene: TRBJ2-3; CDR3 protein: CASSLALGGTDTQYF; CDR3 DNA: TGCGCCAGCAGCTTGGCCCTAGGCGGCACAGATACGCAGTATTTT
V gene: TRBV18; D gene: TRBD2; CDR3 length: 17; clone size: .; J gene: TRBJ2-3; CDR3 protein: CASSWTSGRVVGDTQYF; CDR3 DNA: TGTGCCAGCTCATGGACTAGCGGGAGGGTCGTCGGAGATACGCAGTATTTT
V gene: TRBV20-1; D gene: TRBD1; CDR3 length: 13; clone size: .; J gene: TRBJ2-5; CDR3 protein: CSARPDRQETQYF; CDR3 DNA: TGCAGTGCTAGGCCGGACAGGCAAGAGACCCAGTACTTC
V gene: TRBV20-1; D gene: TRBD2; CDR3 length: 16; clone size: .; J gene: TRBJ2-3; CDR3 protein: CSAQPSRLAGSDTQYF; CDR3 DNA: TGCAGTGCACAACCCTCACGACTAGCGGGATCAGATACGCAGTATTTT
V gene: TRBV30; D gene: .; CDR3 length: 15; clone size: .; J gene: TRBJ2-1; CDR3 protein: CAWSTGPNSYNEQFF; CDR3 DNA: TGTGCCTGGAGCACAGGACCTAACTCCTACAATGAGCAGTTCTTC
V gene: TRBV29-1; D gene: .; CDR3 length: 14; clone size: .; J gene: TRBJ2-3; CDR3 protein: CSVEGDSSTDTQYF; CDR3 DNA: TGCAGCGTTGAAGGGGACTCTAGCACAGATACGCAGTATTTT
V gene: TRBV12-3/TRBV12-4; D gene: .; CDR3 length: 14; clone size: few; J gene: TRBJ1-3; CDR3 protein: CASPRRGPGNTIYF; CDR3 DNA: TGTGCCAGCCCCCGGAGAGGACCTGGAAACACCATATATTTT
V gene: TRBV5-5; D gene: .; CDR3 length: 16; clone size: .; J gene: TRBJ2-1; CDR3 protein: CASSLGGPTPYDEQFF; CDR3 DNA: TGTGCCAGCAGCTTGGGGGGACCAACTCCCTACGATGAGCAGTTCTTC
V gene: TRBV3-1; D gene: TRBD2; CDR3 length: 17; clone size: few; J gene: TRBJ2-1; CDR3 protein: CASSQGEGLAVYNEQFF; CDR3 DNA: TGTGCCAGCAGCCAAGGAGAGGGACTAGCAGTCTACAATGAGCAGTTCTTC
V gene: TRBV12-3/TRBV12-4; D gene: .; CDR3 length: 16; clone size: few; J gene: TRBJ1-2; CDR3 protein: CASSPFGESENYGYTF; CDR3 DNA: TGTGCCAGCAGCCCCTTCGGAGAAAGTGAGAACTATGGCTACACCTTC
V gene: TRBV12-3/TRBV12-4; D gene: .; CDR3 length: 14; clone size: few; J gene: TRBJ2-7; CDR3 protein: CASSFGLEGYEQYF; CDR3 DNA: TGTGCCAGCAGTTTTGGCCTAGAAGGTTACGAGCAGTACTTC
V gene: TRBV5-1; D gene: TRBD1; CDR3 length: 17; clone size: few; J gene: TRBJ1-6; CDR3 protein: CASSWGQGGIYNSPLHF; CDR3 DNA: TGCGCCAGCAGCTGGGGACAGGGAGGGATCTATAATTCACCCCTCCACTTT
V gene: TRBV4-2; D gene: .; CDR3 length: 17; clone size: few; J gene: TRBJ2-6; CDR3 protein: CASSQDHRSAGANVLTF; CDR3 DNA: TGTGCCAGCAGCCAAGACCACAGGTCGGCTGGGGCCAACGTCCTGACTTTC
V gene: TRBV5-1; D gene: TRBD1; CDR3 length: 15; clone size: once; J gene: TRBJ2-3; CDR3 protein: CASSEGTANTDTQYF; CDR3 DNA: TGCGCCAGCAGTGAGGGGACAGCAAACACAGATACGCAGTATTTT
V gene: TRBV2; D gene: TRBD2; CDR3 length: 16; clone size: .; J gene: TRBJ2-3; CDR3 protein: CASRAGGIFSTDTQYF; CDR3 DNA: TGTGCCAGCAGGGCGGGGGGAATTTTTAGCACAGATACGCAGTATTTT
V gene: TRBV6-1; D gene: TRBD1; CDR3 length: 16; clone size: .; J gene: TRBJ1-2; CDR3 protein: CASSGTLGQGLYGYTF; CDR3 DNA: TGTGCCAGCAGTGGGACCTTGGGACAGGGACTTTATGGCTACACCTTC
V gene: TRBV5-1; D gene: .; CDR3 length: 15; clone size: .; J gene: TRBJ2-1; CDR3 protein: CASSLGQVGRDEQFF; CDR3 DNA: TGCGCCAGCAGCTTGGGACAGGTGGGCAGAGATGAGCAGTTCTTC
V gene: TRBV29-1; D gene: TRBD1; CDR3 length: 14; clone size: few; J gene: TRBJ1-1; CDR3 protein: CSVSRPGGITEAFF; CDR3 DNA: TGCAGCGTCTCCCGTCCAGGGGGAATCACTGAAGCTTTCTTT
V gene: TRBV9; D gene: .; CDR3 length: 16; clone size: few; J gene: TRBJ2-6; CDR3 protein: CASSVVQASGANVLTF; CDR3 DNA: TGTGCCAGCAGCGTAGTCCAGGCCTCTGGGGCCAACGTCCTGACTTTC
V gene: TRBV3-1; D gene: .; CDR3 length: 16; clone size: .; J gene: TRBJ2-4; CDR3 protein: CASSQRLDLVKNIQYF; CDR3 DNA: TGTGCCAGCAGCCAGAGACTAGATCTAGTCAAAAACATTCAGTACTTC
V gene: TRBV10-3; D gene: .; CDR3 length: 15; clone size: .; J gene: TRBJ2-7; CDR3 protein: CATTTDSRINYEQYF; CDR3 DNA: TGTGCCACCACGACGGACAGCCGCATTAACTACGAGCAGTACTTC
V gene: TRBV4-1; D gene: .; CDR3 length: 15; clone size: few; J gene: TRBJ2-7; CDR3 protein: CASSPPGAEFYEQYF; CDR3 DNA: TGCGCCAGCAGCCCACCGGGGGCAGAGTTCTACGAGCAGTACTTC
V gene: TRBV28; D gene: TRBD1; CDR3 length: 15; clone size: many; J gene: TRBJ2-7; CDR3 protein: CASSSDRGYSYEQYF; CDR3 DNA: TGTGCCAGCAGTTCCGACAGGGGCTACTCCTACGAGCAGTACTTC
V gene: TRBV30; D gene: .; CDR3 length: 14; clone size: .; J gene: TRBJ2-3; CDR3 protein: CAWSWVSGADTQYF; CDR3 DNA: TGTGCCTGGAGTTGGGTCTCCGGGGCAGATACGCAGTATTTT
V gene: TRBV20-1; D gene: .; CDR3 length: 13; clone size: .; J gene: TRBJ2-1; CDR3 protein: CSARRRQANEQFF; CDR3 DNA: TGCAGTGCTAGACGCAGACAAGCGAATGAGCAGTTCTTC
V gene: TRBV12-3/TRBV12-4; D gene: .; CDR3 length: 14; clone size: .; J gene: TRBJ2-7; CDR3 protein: CASSLVGATDEQYF; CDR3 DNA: TGTGCCAGCAGTTTAGTAGGGGCCACGGATGAGCAGTACTTC
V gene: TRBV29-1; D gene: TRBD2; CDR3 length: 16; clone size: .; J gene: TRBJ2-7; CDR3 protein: CSVETGLAVESYEQYF; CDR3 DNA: TGCAGCGTTGAAACTGGACTAGCGGTCGAATCCTACGAGCAGTACTTC
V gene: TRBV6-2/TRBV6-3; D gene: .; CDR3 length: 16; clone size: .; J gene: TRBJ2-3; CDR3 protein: CASSYAAGGYTDTQYF; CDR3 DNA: TGTGCCAGCAGTTACGCGGCGGGCGGGTACACAGATACGCAGTATTTT
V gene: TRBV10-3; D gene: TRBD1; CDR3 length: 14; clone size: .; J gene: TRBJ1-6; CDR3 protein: CVAAPRDRFSPLHF; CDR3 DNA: TGTGTCGCTGCACCCCGGGACAGATTTTCACCCCTCCACTTT
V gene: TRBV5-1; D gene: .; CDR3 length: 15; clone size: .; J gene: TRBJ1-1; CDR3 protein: CASSPDGGAGTEAFF; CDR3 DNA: TGCGCCAGCAGCCCCGACGGGGGCGCGGGCACTGAAGCTTTCTTT
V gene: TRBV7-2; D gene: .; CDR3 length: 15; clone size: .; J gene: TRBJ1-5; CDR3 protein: CASSQYPGSGQPQHF; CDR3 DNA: TGTGCCAGCAGCCAATACCCAGGGAGCGGTCAGCCCCAGCATTTT
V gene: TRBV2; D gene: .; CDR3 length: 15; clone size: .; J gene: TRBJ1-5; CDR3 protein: CASSARSGLGQPQHF; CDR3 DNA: TGTGCCAGCAGTGCCCGGTCGGGGTTAGGTCAGCCCCAGCATTTT
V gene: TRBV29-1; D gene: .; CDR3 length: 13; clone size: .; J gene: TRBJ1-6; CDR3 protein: CSVAGGSGSPLHF; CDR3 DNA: TGCAGCGTTGCCGGGGGAAGTGGTTCACCCCTCCACTTT
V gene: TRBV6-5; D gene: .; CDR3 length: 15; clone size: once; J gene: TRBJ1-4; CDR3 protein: CASAQSQGEGEKLFF; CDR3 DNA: TGTGCCAGCGCACAATCACAGGGCGAAGGGGAAAAACTGTTTTTT
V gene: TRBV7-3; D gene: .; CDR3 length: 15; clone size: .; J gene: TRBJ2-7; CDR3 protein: CASSPTSSAYNEQYF; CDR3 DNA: TGTGCCAGCAGCCCGACTAGTAGCGCCTACAATGAGCAGTACTTC